This is a list of T cell receptor beta chains from one sample in a study of T cell responses to AZD1222 COVID-19 vaccine. This table comes from immunoSEQ multiplex PCR, and its TCRdb copy is limited to in-frame clones, with some not included. The data contain some 250,000 clones, 90% to 95% of them singletons. The starting material was peripheral blood, obtained 28 days after the second AZD1222 dose. Source of these receptors: an adult who received the AZD1222 COVID-19 vaccine. Each CDR3 is given with its conserved first and last residue. Rows give clone size only sometimes, using once, few, many, or a class for an expanded clone.

size	V	J	CDR3
-	TRBV6-1	TRBJ2-2	CASIRFKNTGELFF
-	TRBV3-1/TRBV3-2	TRBJ2-3	CASSPGWGGTDTQYF
-	TRBV2	TRBJ2-3	CASRREADTQYF
few	TRBV28	TRBJ2-7	CASSSHGGQDNEQYF
-	TRBV19	TRBJ2-1	CASSIGLADPYNEQFF
-	TRBV28	TRBJ1-5	CASRSWDELSNQPQHF
-	TRBV4-2	TRBJ1-1	CASSQERPGTYNTEAFF
-	TRBV28	TRBJ2-1	CASSLPTGASEQFF
-	TRBV5-1	TRBJ2-4	CASKNGTGVNIQYF
-	TRBV28	TRBJ1-2	CASSLRQNYGYTF
-	TRBV28	TRBJ1-2	CASSLGRGYGYTF
-	TRBV18	TRBJ2-7	CASSPGSYEQYF
-	TRBV28	TRBJ2-7	CASSLGISYEQYF
-	TRBV12-3/TRBV12-4	TRBJ2-7	CASIPTSGGRQYF
once	TRBV29-1	TRBJ2-2	CSVTHRERTGELFF
once	TRBV18	TRBJ2-1	CASSGSTSGSTEQFF
-	TRBV5-4	TRBJ2-2	CASSRDTNTGELFF
-	TRBV3-1/TRBV3-2	TRBJ2-7	CASSQRSYEQYF
-	TRBV6-6	TRBJ1-4	CASSHWTGNEKLFF
-	TRBV23-1	TRBJ2-2	CATGMGLAGGPIRTGELFF
once	TRBV29-1	TRBJ1-1	CSVDGGNTEAFF
-	TRBV28	TRBJ2-3	CASSFGAATDTQYF
-	TRBV5-6	TRBJ1-1	CASSLRGIRGTEAFF
-	TRBV2	TRBJ1-1	CASSRQGARTEAFF
-	TRBV4-3	TRBJ2-1	CASSQDRGTSGNEQFF
-	TRBV9	TRBJ2-2	CASADYNTGELFF
-	TRBV2	TRBJ1-1	CASSEARQGMDTEAFF
-	TRBV7-7	TRBJ2-7	CASSLSQAGGADEQYF
once	TRBV21-1	TRBJ1-2	CASSKLLTLDSPNYGYTF
-	TRBV27	TRBJ2-1	CASSRDRGYEQFF
-	TRBV6-5	TRBJ1-1	CASSSLQGGTEAFF
-	TRBV2	TRBJ2-1	CASSPTGGFNEQFF
-	TRBV25-1	TRBJ1-4	CASSEYGVGEKLFF
-	TRBV18	TRBJ2-3	CASSPTVLPDTQYF
once	TRBV11-2	TRBJ2-7	CASSTTSGGFYEQYF
-	TRBV4-2	TRBJ2-7	CASSQGTGKGLEQYF
-	TRBV6-2/TRBV6-3	TRBJ1-5	CASSYSMGGRNQPQHF
-	TRBV19	TRBJ2-7	CASSIGTGAYEQYF
-	TRBV5-5	TRBJ2-3	CASSTSGGTITDTQYF
-	TRBV28	TRBJ2-3	CASSFLGGQGQDTQYF
-	TRBV10-3	TRBJ2-3	CAISEYPRDNWLGDTQYF
-	TRBV12-3/TRBV12-4	TRBJ1-1	CASSGPMNTEAFF